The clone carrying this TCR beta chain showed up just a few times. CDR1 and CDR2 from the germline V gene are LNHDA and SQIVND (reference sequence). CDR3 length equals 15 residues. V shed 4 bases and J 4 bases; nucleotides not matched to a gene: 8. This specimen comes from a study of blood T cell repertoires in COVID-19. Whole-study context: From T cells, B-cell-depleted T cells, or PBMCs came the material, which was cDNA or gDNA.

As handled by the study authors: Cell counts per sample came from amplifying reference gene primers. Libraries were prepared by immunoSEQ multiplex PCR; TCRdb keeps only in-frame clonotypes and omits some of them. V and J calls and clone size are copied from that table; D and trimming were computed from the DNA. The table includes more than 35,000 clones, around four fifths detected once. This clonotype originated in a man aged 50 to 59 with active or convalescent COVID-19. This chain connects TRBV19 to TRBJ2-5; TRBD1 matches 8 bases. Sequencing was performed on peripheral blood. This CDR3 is CASSSITRGPETQYF. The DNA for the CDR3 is TGTGCCAGTAGTAGCATAACCAGGGGGCCAGAGACCCAGTACTTC.